This section outlines one TCR beta chain sequence together with its context. CDR3 length: 17 residues. Trimming pared 5 bases from V and 5 bases from J, leaving 24 bases between. The germline V gene has CDR1 SEHNR and CDR2 FQNEAQ (reference sequence). The data originate from a study of blood T cell repertoires in COVID-19. Whole-study context: Samples taken during acute and convalescent COVID-19 were collected in the United States, Italy and Spain.

Per the study methods: Reference gene primer amplification gave estimated nucleated cell counts. The data were produced by immunoSEQ multiplex PCR, yet TCRdb's version contains in-frame clones alone and is incomplete. From that table come the V and J calls and clone size; the DNA was used to work out D and trimming. The sample has 70,000 to 95,000 clones; roughly four fifths are singletons. The sequence derives from a human donor in a cohort sampled during active COVID-19. Sequencing input: peripheral blood. The chain combines TRBV7-9 with TRBJ1-2; D possibly corresponds to TRBD1 (6 bases). This chain's CDR3 is CASSPSGTPSPSYGYTF. The CDR3 DNA is TGTGCCAGCAGCCCCTCCGGGACACCAAGTCCCTCTTATGGCTACACCTTC.